A single sample is the source of the 21 T cell receptor beta chains below, sequenced in a study of T-cell memory formation after mild COVID-19. MiXCR, run by TCRdb on the 5' RACE reads, gives a single entry per CDR3 protein. Of roughly 300,000 distinct CDR3 sequences in the sample, roughly 8% were seen once. Sequenced input: PBMCs or a T cell subset sorted from them (not recorded which). The receptors shown here come from a man aged 18 to 30 who had mild COVID-19 (a few samples of this study predate the infection). Cell type and time point are not known.

This clonotype was seen a few times. The CDR3 protein is CASSPDGSFTDTQYF. In nucleotides, the CDR3 is TGTGCCAGCAGCCCAGACGGGTCATTCACAGATACGCAGTATTTT. The V and J genes are TRBV7-9 and TRBJ2-3, with D uncertain. Germline-derived CDR1 and CDR2 are SEHNR and FQNEAQ (reference sequence). CDR3 size: 15 residues. The V and J ends lost 5 bases and 2 bases respectively, with 14 bases between them.

This clonotype showed up just a few times. The chain combines TRBV10-3 with TRBJ2-1; 8 bases are shared with TRBD2. V was clipped by 6 bases and J by 7 bases; unmatched bases: 8. The CDR3 totals 14 residues. Germline V lookup: CDR1 ENHRY, CDR2 SYGVKD. The CDR3 nucleotides read TGTGCCATCAGATCCGGCGGGGGGCCTAATGAGCAGTTCTTC. Translation: CAIRSGGGPNEQFF.

The table lists this clonotype with many counts. The chain employs TRBV10-3 and TRBJ2-3; no clear D. This CDR3 region has 11 residues. The germline V gene has CDR1 ENHRY and CDR2 SYGVKD. Trimming removed 6 bases at V and 6 bases at J, with 7 bases between. The CDR3 DNA reads as TGTGCCATCAGGGAGAGGGATACGCAGTATTTT. It translates to CAIRERDTQYF.

There are a few counts of this clonotype. V is TRBV29-1 and J is TRBJ1-5; possibly TRBD1 for D (5 bases). This CDR3 comprises 13 residues. Germline CDR1 reads SQVTM; CDR2 reads ANQGSEA. The V end lost 7 bases, the J end lost 1 base, and 11 bases lay between the germline ends. As DNA, the CDR3 is TGCAGCGCAGGACACCCGAGCAATCAGCCCCAGCATTTT. Its protein product is CSAGHPSNQPQHF.

The chain links TRBV29-1 to TRBJ2-2; D possibly matches TRBD1 or TRBD2 (5 bases each). The CDR3 covers 13 residues. The V gene's germline CDR1 is SQVTM and CDR2 ANQGSEA. CDR3 in DNA: TGCGGAATTGGGGGTTTGGACACCGGGGAGCTGTTTTTT. Protein: CGIGGLDTGELFF.

Many counts were recorded for this clonotype. The chain couples TRBV7-2 to TRBJ2-7, with 7 bases lining up with TRBD2. Germline V lookup: CDR1 SGHTA, CDR2 FQGNSA. The CDR3 is made up of 16 amino acids. The CDR3 DNA follows: TGTGCCAGCAGCTTAGATAGTGGATTCTCTAGCGGCTCTCTCACAGTC. It codes for CASSLDSGFSSGSLTV.

This clonotype has just a few counts. The rearrangement links TRBV4-3 to TRBJ2-1; D is undetermined. V lost 1 base and J lost 6, with 4 bases in between. CDR3 size: 12 residues. Germline-derived CDR1 and CDR2 are LGHNA and YSLEER. CDR3 sequence (DNA): TGCGCCAGCAGCCAAGTTGCCAATGAGCAGTTCTTC. Translating gives CASSQVANEQFF.

The chain carries TRBV7-9 and TRBJ2-3; D remains unclear. The CDR3 has 16 amino acids. Trimming left V 3 bases short and J 4 bases short, with 17 bases between. Germline V gene lookup returns CDR1 SEHNR and CDR2 FQNEAQ (reference sequence). Written as DNA, the CDR3 is TGTGCCAGCAGCTTTTCCGTCTCTGTTCGCGCAGATACGCAGTATTTT. Amino acids: CASSFSVSVRADTQYF. Based on the CDR3 plus reference TRBV7-9 and TRBJ2-3, the full variable domain is DTGVSQNPRHKITKRGQNVTFRCDPISEHNRLYWYRQTLGQGPEFLTYFQNEAQLEKSRLLSDRFSAERPKGSFSTLEIQRTEQGDSAMYLCASSFSVSVRADTQYFGPGTRLTVL.

This clonotype was counted between two and nine times. This chain links TRBV7-8 with TRBJ2-7, with 10 bases fitting TRBD1. The V segment lost 6 bases and the J segment 0 bases; nucleotides outside the gene matches: 8. CDR1 SGHVS and CDR2 FQNEAQ come from the germline V gene. The CDR3 is 16 residues long. The CDR3 reads CASSSRTGGSSYEQYF. CDR3 nucleotide sequence: TGTGCCAGCAGTTCCAGGACAGGGGGGAGCTCCTACGAGCAGTACTTC.

This clonotype was seen repeatedly, ten times or more. The CDR3 region is CASSRTGTTNEQFF. The CDR3 DNA is TGTGCCAGCAGCCGGACAGGTACTACCAATGAGCAGTTCTTC. The chain carries TRBV7-7 and TRBJ2-1; 7 nucleotides align to TRBD1. The ends lost 5 bases at V and 6 bases at J; junction bases unmatched: 7. The germline CDR1 and CDR2 sequences are SSHAT and FNYEAQ (reference sequence). CDR3 size: 14 residues.

This clonotype was seen only a few times. The chain recombines TRBV2 with TRBJ2-7; 8 positions match TRBD1. V shed 6 bases, J shed 2 bases, and the junction held 3 bases outside the gene matches. Germline CDR1 and CDR2: SNHLY and FYNNEI. The CDR3 covers 13 residues. In DNA form, the CDR3 reads TGTGCCAGCAGCCGGGACAGGACCTACGAGCAGTACTTC. It yields the protein CASSRDRTYEQYF.

This clonotype was observed many times. The chain links TRBV20-1 to TRBJ2-5; 14 bases align to TRBD2. J was trimmed by 5 bases and V by 3 bases; bases with no gene match: 5. Germline V gene sequence: CDR1 DFQATT, CDR2 SNEGSKA (reference sequence). The length of the CDR3 is 15 residues. This CDR3 is CSARTSGGAWETQYF. The CDR3 nucleotides read TGCAGTGCTAGGACTAGCGGGGGGGCCTGGGAGACCCAGTACTTC.

The J gene is TRBJ1-2, the V gene TRBV5-5, with 7 bases lining up with TRBD1. Germline CDR1 reads SGHKS; CDR2 reads YYEKEE (reference sequence). The trim removed 4 bases at V and 4 bases at J, leaving 7 bases unmatched. The CDR3 runs to 14 residues. In DNA form, the CDR3 reads TGTGCCAGCAGCCTCCGGGACAGCCCCTATGGCTACACCTTC. Translating it yields CASSLRDSPYGYTF.

The V gene is TRBV10-3, the J gene TRBJ2-7; the D call may be TRBD1 or TRBD2 (5 bases each). V dropped 6 bases and J dropped 3 bases, with 12 bases sitting between them. CDR1 is ENHRY, CDR2 SYGVKD, per germline. The CDR3 covers 13 residues. The CDR3 coding sequence is TGTGCCATCAGCCCAAATGGGGGCTACGAGCAGTACGTC. Amino acid sequence: CAISPNGGYEQYV.

There are a few counts of this clonotype. This chain joins TRBV4-1 and TRBJ2-7; 7 bases map to TRBD1. V lost 2 bases to trimming and J lost 5 bases; unmatched junction nucleotides: 9. CDR1 and CDR2 from the germline V gene are MGHRA and YSYEKL. The CDR3 loop spans 15 amino acids. The CDR3 DNA sequence: TGCGCCAGCAGCCAACATGGGACAGCCCTCAACGAGCAGTACTTC. Its translation is CASSQHGTALNEQYF.

V is TRBV7-7 and J is TRBJ2-7; no firm D call. The CDR3 loop spans 13 amino acids. Trimming took 2 bases from V and 3 from J, leaving 8 bases between them. Per the germline V gene, CDR1 is SSHAT and CDR2 is FNYEAQ (reference sequence). CDR3 DNA: TGTGCCAGCAGCTTATGGGCAAACTACGAGCAGTACTTC. This sequence encodes CASSLWANYEQYF.

The chain is built from TRBV7-9 and TRBJ2-5, with D unclear. The CDR3 loop spans 15 amino acids. The V and J ends lost 2 bases and 3 bases respectively, with 13 bases between them. CDR1 is SEHNR, CDR2 FQNEAQ, per germline (reference sequence). DNA of the CDR3: TGTGCCAGCAGCTTAAATGTGTGGGCGGAAGAGACCCAGTACTTC. It encodes CASSLNVWAEETQYF.

V is TRBV12-5 and J is TRBJ1-2; 9 bases agree with TRBD1. Trimming took 6 bases from V and 5 from J; bases not matched to a gene: 7. Germline V gene sequence: CDR1 LGHNT, CDR2 FRNRAP. This CDR3 is 14 amino acids long. CDR3 nucleotides: TGTGCTAGTGGGCCGGGACAGGGAGTTTATGGCTACACCTTC. As protein: CASGPGQGVYGYTF.

On this clonotype itself: A much larger clone is a single base away; this may be a read error. This rearrangement joins TRBV7-9 to TRBJ1-1; no firm D call. Trimming left V 7 bases short and J 1 base short, with 7 bases between. The CDR3 is 12 amino acids. Germline V gene lookup returns CDR1 SEHNR and CDR2 FQNEAQ (reference sequence). The CDR3 DNA reads TGTGCCAGCACCCCCCGGAACACTGAAGCTTTCTTT. This encodes CASTPRNTEAFF.

This clonotype was seen repeatedly, ten times or more. Mismatch with germline at one junction end may stem from a read error. This chain joins TRBV7-7 and TRBJ2-1; 9 bases align to TRBD2. Germline CDR1 and CDR2: SSHAT and FNYEAQ (reference sequence). The CDR3 length is 16 residues. The CDR3 nucleotides read TGTGCTAGCAGCCGCGGGGGGGCGAGCTCCTACAATGAGCAGTTCTTC. Translated: CASSRGGASSYNEQFF.

This sequence joins TRBV4-2 and TRBJ1-6; the D is unclear. Trimming took off 8 bases at V and 7 bases at J, with 15 bases between the two ends. Looked up from germline, CDR1 is LGHNA and CDR2 is YNFKEQ. The CDR3 consists of 14 residues. DNA for the CDR3: TGTGCCAGCCGCTCGGGATTTGGCAATTCACCCCTCCACTTT. This translates into CASRSGFGNSPLHF.